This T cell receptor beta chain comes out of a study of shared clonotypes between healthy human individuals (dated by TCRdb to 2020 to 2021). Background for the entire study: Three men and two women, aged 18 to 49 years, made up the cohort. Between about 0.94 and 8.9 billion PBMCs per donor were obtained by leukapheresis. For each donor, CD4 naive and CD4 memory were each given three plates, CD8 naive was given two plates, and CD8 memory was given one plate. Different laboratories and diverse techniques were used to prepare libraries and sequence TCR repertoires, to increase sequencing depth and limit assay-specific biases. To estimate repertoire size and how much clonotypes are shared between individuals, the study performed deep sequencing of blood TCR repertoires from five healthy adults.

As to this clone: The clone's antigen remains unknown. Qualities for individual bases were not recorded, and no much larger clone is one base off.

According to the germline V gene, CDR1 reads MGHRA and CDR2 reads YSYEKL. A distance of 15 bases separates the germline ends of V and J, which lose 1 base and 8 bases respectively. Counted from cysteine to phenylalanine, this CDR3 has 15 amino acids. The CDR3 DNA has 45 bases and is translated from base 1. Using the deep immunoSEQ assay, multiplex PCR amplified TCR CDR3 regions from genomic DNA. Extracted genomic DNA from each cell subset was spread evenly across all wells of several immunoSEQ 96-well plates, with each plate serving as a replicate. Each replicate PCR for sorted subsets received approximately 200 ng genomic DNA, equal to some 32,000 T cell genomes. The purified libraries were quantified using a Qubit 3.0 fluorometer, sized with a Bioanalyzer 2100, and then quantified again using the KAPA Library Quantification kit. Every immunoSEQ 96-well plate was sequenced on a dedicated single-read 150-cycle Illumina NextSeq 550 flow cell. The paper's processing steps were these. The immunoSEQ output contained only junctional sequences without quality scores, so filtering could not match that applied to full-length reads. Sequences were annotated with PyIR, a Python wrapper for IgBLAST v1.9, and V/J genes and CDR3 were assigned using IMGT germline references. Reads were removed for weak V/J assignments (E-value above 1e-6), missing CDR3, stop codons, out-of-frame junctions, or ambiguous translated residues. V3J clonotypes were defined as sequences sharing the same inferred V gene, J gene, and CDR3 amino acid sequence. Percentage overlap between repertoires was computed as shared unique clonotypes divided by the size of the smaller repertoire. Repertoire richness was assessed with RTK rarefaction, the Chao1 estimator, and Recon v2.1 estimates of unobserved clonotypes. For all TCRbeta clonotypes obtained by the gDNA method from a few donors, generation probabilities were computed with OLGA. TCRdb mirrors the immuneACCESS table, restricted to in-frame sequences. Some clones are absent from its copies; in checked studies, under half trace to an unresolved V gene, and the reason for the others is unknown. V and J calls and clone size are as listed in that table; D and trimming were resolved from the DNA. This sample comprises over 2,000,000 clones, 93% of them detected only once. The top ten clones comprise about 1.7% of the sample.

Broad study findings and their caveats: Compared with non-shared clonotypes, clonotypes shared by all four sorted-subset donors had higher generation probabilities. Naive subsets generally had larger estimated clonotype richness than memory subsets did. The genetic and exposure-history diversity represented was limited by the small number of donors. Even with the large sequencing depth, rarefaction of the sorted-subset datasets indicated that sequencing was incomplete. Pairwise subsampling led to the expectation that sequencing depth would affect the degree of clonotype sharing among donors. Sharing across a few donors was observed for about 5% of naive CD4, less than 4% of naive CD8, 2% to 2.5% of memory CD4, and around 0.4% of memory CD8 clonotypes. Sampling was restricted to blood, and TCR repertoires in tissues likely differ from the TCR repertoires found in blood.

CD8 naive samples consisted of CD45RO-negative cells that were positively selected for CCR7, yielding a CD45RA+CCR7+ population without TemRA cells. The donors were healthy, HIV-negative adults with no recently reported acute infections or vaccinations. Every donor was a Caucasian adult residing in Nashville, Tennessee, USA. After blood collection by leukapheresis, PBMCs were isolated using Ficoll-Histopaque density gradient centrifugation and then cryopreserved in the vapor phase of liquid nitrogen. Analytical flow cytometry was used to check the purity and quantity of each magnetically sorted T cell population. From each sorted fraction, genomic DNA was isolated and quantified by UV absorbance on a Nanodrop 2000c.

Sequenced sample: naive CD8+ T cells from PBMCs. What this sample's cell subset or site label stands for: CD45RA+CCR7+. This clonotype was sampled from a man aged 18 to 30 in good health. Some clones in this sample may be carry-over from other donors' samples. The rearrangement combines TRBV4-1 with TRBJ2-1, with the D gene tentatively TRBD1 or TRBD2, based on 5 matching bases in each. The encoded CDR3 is CASSQGDAGDDEQFF. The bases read TGCGCCAGCAGCCAAGGAGATGCCGGGGACGATGAGCAGTTCTTC.